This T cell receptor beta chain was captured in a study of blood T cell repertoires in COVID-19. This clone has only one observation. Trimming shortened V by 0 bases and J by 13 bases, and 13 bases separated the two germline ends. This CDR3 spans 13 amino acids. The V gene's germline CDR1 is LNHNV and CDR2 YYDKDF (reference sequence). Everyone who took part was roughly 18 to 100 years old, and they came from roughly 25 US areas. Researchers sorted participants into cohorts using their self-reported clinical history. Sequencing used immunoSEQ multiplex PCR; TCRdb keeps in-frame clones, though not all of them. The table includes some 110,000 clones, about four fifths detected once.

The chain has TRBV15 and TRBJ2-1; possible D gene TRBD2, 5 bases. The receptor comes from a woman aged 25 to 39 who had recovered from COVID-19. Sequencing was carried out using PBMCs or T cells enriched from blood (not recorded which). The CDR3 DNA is TGTGCCACCAGCAGAGATCCTGTTGCGGGCCAGTTCTTC. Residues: CATSRDPVAGQFF. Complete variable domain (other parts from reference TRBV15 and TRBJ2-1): DAMVIQNPRYQVTQFGKPVTLSCSQTLNHNVMYWYQQKSSQAPKLLFHYYDKDFNNEADTPDNFQSRRPNTSFCFLDIRSPGLGDTAMYLCATSRDPVAGQFFGPGTRLTVL.